Given below is one T cell receptor (beta chain) in context. This entry belongs to a study of blood T cell repertoires in COVID-19. Turning to the study itself: There were acute and convalescent COVID-19 samples, and they came from the United States, Italy and Spain.

Germline values: CDR1 SGDLS, CDR2 YYNGEE. The CDR3 is 13 residues long. Trimming removed 3 bases from V and 4 bases from J, with 8 bases in between. The study recruited people aged roughly 18 to 89 years across more than 20 US areas. Membership in each cohort depended on participant-reported clinical history. In the original analysis: Reference gene primer amplification gave nucleated cell count estimates. Some clones are missing from TCRdb's copy, which holds only in-frame ones; the method was immunoSEQ multiplex PCR. Clonal size and the V and J genes are those of that table, whereas D and trimming came from the DNA. The top ten hold about 1.7% of the sample, which has about 280,000 clones, 90% seen once.

The receptor was derived from a woman aged 18-30 years with acute COVID-19. Sequenced: PBMCs or T cells enriched from blood (not recorded which). The gene calls are TRBV9 and TRBJ1-5; D is perhaps TRBD1 (6 bases). CDR3 sequence: CASSAQGNQPQHF. The CDR3 coding sequence is TGTGCCAGCAGCGCACAGGGTAATCAGCCCCAGCATTTT.